This is a list of T cell receptor beta chains from one sample in a study of cytomegalovirus exposure and HLA in healthy donors. Method: immunoSEQ multiplex PCR; TCRdb's copy keeps in-frame clones and lacks some. The sample records roughly 150,000 clones, more than 70% being singletons. Sequenced: PBMCs. Source of these receptors: a man in his thirties or forties in good health and CMV-seropositive. Each CDR3 is given with its conserved first and last residue. The D gene is left open where the match is weak. Expanded clones get a size class; other rows say once, few or many, or leave the size out.

clone size: .
D gene: TRBD2
J gene: TRBJ2-6
V gene: TRBV6-5
CDR3 length: 16
CDR3 DNA: TGTGCCAGCAGTTACTCGGCGGGGGTAGGGGCCAACGTCCTGACTTTC
CDR3 protein: CASSYSAGVGANVLTF

clone size: few
D gene: .
J gene: TRBJ2-3
V gene: TRBV5-1
CDR3 length: 16
CDR3 DNA: TGCGCCAGCAGCTTGCAGGGATCCCTTGGCACAGATACGCAGTATTTT
CDR3 protein: CASSLQGSLGTDTQYF

clone size: .
D gene: TRBD1
J gene: TRBJ2-2
V gene: TRBV4-3
CDR3 length: 16
CDR3 DNA: TGCGCCAGCAGCCCTCGACAGGGGGGGAACACCGGGGAGCTGTTTTTT
CDR3 protein: CASSPRQGGNTGELFF

clone size: once
D gene: .
J gene: TRBJ1-5
V gene: TRBV7-2
CDR3 length: 13
CDR3 DNA: TGTGCCAGCAGCTTAGTGGTGGAGCAGCCCCAGCATTTT
CDR3 protein: CASSLVVEQPQHF

clone size: .
D gene: TRBD2
J gene: TRBJ2-1
V gene: TRBV18
CDR3 length: 15
CDR3 DNA: TGTGCCAGCTCACCGGCGGGACTAGCGGCCCATGAGCAGTTCTTC
CDR3 protein: CASSPAGLAAHEQFF

clone size: .
D gene: TRBD2
J gene: TRBJ2-3
V gene: TRBV5-6
CDR3 length: 17
CDR3 DNA: TGTGCCAGCAGGAAGCTAGCGGGAGGGCCGGGCACAGATACGCAGTATTTT
CDR3 protein: CASRKLAGGPGTDTQYF

clone size: .
D gene: .
J gene: TRBJ2-7
V gene: TRBV29-1
CDR3 length: 11
CDR3 DNA: TGCAGCGTTGCGACAGACTACGAGCAGTACTTC
CDR3 protein: CSVATDYEQYF

clone size: .
D gene: TRBD2
J gene: TRBJ2-3
V gene: TRBV2
CDR3 length: 15
CDR3 DNA: TGTGCCAGCAGGTGGAGCGGGAGGGCGACAGATACGCAGTATTTT
CDR3 protein: CASRWSGRATDTQYF

clone size: .
D gene: TRBD1
J gene: TRBJ1-4
V gene: TRBV5-1
CDR3 length: 16
CDR3 DNA: TGCGCCAGCAGCCCCAATTCACAGGGGGCGAGTGAAAAACTGTTTTTT
CDR3 protein: CASSPNSQGASEKLFF

clone size: .
D gene: TRBD1
J gene: TRBJ1-1
V gene: TRBV6-1
CDR3 length: 13
CDR3 DNA: TGTGCCAGCAGCCCCTGGACAGGGGGCTGGACTTTCTTT
CDR3 protein: CASSPWTGGWTFF

clone size: few
D gene: TRBD2
J gene: TRBJ2-7
V gene: TRBV6-4
CDR3 length: 15
CDR3 DNA: TGTGCCCCGGGGACTAGCGGGAGCCGGCCCCACGAGCAGTACTTC
CDR3 protein: CAPGTSGSRPHEQYF

clone size: .
D gene: TRBD1
J gene: TRBJ2-1
V gene: TRBV27
CDR3 length: 13
CDR3 DNA: TGTGCCAGCAGTTTAGGGACAGGCGATGAGCAGTTCTTC
CDR3 protein: CASSLGTGDEQFF

clone size: .
D gene: .
J gene: TRBJ2-3
V gene: TRBV6-1
CDR3 length: 14
CDR3 DNA: TGTGCCAGCAGTGAAGTGGGCAAGTCAGATACGCAGTATTTT
CDR3 protein: CASSEVGKSDTQYF

clone size: .
D gene: .
J gene: TRBJ1-2
V gene: TRBV28
CDR3 length: 16
CDR3 DNA: TGTGCCAGCAGTTTCGAAGAAGGGCAGGGTCTTTCTGGCTACACCTTC
CDR3 protein: CASSFEEGQGLSGYTF

clone size: .
D gene: .
J gene: TRBJ2-3
V gene: TRBV7-7
CDR3 length: 13
CDR3 DNA: TGTGCCAGCAGCTCCTTACAGGGAGATACGCAGTATTTT
CDR3 protein: CASSSLQGDTQYF

clone size: .
D gene: .
J gene: TRBJ1-1
V gene: TRBV7-6
CDR3 length: 13
CDR3 DNA: TGTGCCAGCAGCTTAGGGGCGGGTACGGAAGCTTTCTTT
CDR3 protein: CASSLGAGTEAFF

clone size: once
D gene: .
J gene: TRBJ2-7
V gene: TRBV13
CDR3 length: 12
CDR3 DNA: TGTGCTCGCACCGGGACAACCTACGAGCAGTACTTC
CDR3 protein: CARTGTTYEQYF

clone size: .
D gene: TRBD1
J gene: TRBJ1-5
V gene: TRBV2
CDR3 length: 16
CDR3 DNA: TGTGCCAGCAGTGAAGCACGGACAGGGGAAGGTCAGCCCCAGCATTTT
CDR3 protein: CASSEARTGEGQPQHF

clone size: few
D gene: TRBD2
J gene: TRBJ2-2
V gene: TRBV7-7
CDR3 length: 16
CDR3 DNA: TGTGCTAGCAGCCCAACCGGGACTAGCGTTATCGGGGAGCTGTTTTTT
CDR3 protein: CASSPTGTSVIGELFF

clone size: .
D gene: TRBD2
J gene: TRBJ2-1
V gene: TRBV6-4
CDR3 length: 15
CDR3 DNA: TGTGCCAGCAGTCTGTCCAGCGGGAGTTACAATGAGCAGTTCTTC
CDR3 protein: CASSLSSGSYNEQFF

clone size: .
D gene: .
J gene: TRBJ2-7
V gene: TRBV5-6
CDR3 length: 13
CDR3 DNA: TGTGCCAGCAGCTCCGCGGGAATCTACGAGCAGTACTTC
CDR3 protein: CASSSAGIYEQYF

clone size: .
D gene: TRBD1
J gene: TRBJ2-7
V gene: TRBV6-1
CDR3 length: 15
CDR3 DNA: TGTGCCAGCAGTGAAGGCGACAGGGGATCCTACGAGCAGTACTTC
CDR3 protein: CASSEGDRGSYEQYF

clone size: once
D gene: TRBD2
J gene: TRBJ2-7
V gene: TRBV7-2
CDR3 length: 15
CDR3 DNA: TGTGCCAGCAGCTTAGTAGCGGGAAGAGACTACGAGCAGTACTTC
CDR3 protein: CASSLVAGRDYEQYF

clone size: .
D gene: .
J gene: TRBJ2-3
V gene: TRBV28
CDR3 length: 14
CDR3 DNA: TGTGCCAGCAGTCCAACACAAAGGGGCTATAGGCAGTATTTT
CDR3 protein: CASSPTQRGYRQYF

clone size: many
D gene: TRBD1
J gene: TRBJ2-2
V gene: TRBV5-3
CDR3 length: 14
CDR3 DNA: TGTGCCAGAGGACAGGGGACGAACACCGGGGAGCTGTTTTTT
CDR3 protein: CARGQGTNTGELFF

clone size: .
D gene: TRBD2
J gene: TRBJ2-3
V gene: TRBV11-2
CDR3 length: 16
CDR3 DNA: TGTGCCAGCAGCTTAGTCCCACTGCGGGAGTCAGATACGCAGTATTTT
CDR3 protein: CASSLVPLRESDTQYF

clone size: .
D gene: .
J gene: TRBJ2-1
V gene: TRBV7-2
CDR3 length: 15
CDR3 DNA: TGTGCCAGCAGCTCCGATTGGGCCTCCTACAATGAGCAGTTCTTC
CDR3 protein: CASSSDWASYNEQFF

clone size: few
D gene: TRBD1
J gene: TRBJ1-2
V gene: TRBV30
CDR3 length: 13
CDR3 DNA: TGTGCCTGGAGCGTCACAGGGGGAAGAGGCTACACCTTC
CDR3 protein: CAWSVTGGRGYTF

clone size: once
D gene: .
J gene: TRBJ2-2
V gene: TRBV18
CDR3 length: 11
CDR3 DNA: TGTGCCAGTCGCGTACCCGGGGAGCTGTTTTTT
CDR3 protein: CASRVPGELFF

clone size: .
D gene: TRBD1
J gene: TRBJ1-3
V gene: TRBV27
CDR3 length: 13
CDR3 DNA: TGTGCCAGCGGGACAGACGCTGGAAACACCATATATTTT
CDR3 protein: CASGTDAGNTIYF

clone size: .
D gene: TRBD1
J gene: TRBJ1-2
V gene: TRBV5-1
CDR3 length: 14
CDR3 DNA: TGCGCCAGCAGCCCGGGACAGGGGGCAGGCGGCTACACCTTC
CDR3 protein: CASSPGQGAGGYTF

clone size: .
D gene: .
J gene: TRBJ1-5
V gene: TRBV5-4
CDR3 length: 16
CDR3 DNA: TGTGCCAGCAGCTCTGGCCCCGGAGTTGGCAATCAGCCCCAGCATTTT
CDR3 protein: CASSSGPGVGNQPQHF

clone size: .
D gene: .
J gene: TRBJ2-3
V gene: TRBV7-6
CDR3 length: 18
CDR3 DNA: TGTGCCAGCAGCTTAGAAGGCGGGCCCGCCACTAGCACAGATACGCAGTATTTT
CDR3 protein: CASSLEGGPATSTDTQYF

clone size: .
D gene: TRBD1
J gene: TRBJ2-7
V gene: TRBV6-5
CDR3 length: 13
CDR3 DNA: TGTGCCAGCAGTTGGACAGGGACCCGTGAGCAGTACTTC
CDR3 protein: CASSWTGTREQYF

clone size: once
D gene: TRBD2
J gene: TRBJ2-1
V gene: TRBV11-2
CDR3 length: 16
CDR3 DNA: TGTGCCAGCAGCTTAGACCTAGCGGGGGGGCTTAATGAGCAGTTCTTC
CDR3 protein: CASSLDLAGGLNEQFF

clone size: .
D gene: .
J gene: TRBJ1-2
V gene: TRBV9
CDR3 length: 14
CDR3 DNA: TGTGCCAGCAGCGTAGGAGACAGGAGGAATGGCTACACCTTC
CDR3 protein: CASSVGDRRNGYTF

clone size: once
D gene: TRBD1
J gene: TRBJ2-5
V gene: TRBV28
CDR3 length: 15
CDR3 DNA: TGTGCCAGCAGGCCGGACAGGGGGTACCAAGAGACCCAGTACTTC
CDR3 protein: CASRPDRGYQETQYF

clone size: few
D gene: .
J gene: TRBJ2-1
V gene: TRBV6-4
CDR3 length: 13
CDR3 DNA: TGTGCCAGCAGTGACCGGGACTACAATGAGCAGTTCTTC
CDR3 protein: CASSDRDYNEQFF

clone size: .
D gene: .
J gene: TRBJ2-7
V gene: TRBV13
CDR3 length: 12
CDR3 DNA: TGTGCCAGCAGCTTAGTTCTCCAGGAGCAGTACTTC
CDR3 protein: CASSLVLQEQYF

clone size: .
D gene: TRBD2
J gene: TRBJ2-1
V gene: TRBV2
CDR3 length: 16
CDR3 DNA: TGTGCCAGCAGCGGGGGGGCAGCTCTCTCCTACAATGAGCAGTTCTTC
CDR3 protein: CASSGGAALSYNEQFF

clone size: .
D gene: TRBD2
J gene: TRBJ2-3
V gene: TRBV10-1
CDR3 length: 14
CDR3 DNA: TGCGCCAGCAGTGGGACTAGCGTTACAGATACGCAGTATTTT
CDR3 protein: CASSGTSVTDTQYF

clone size: few
D gene: .
J gene: TRBJ2-1
V gene: TRBV4-1
CDR3 length: 16
CDR3 DNA: TGCGCCAGCAGCCAATTCCAGCAAGGTAGCGGCAATGAGCAGTTCTTC
CDR3 protein: CASSQFQQGSGNEQFF

clone size: few
D gene: .
J gene: TRBJ1-2
V gene: TRBV7-9
CDR3 length: 12
CDR3 DNA: TGTGCCAGCAGCTTTTCATCGAGCGGCTACACCTTC
CDR3 protein: CASSFSSSGYTF

clone size: .
D gene: TRBD1
J gene: TRBJ2-1
V gene: TRBV4-3
CDR3 length: 19
CDR3 DNA: TGCGCCAGCAGCCAAGGTACTCCCCGGGACAGGGTATTGTGGAATGAGCAGTTCTTC
CDR3 protein: CASSQGTPRDRVLWNEQFF

clone size: .
D gene: .
J gene: TRBJ1-1
V gene: TRBV5-1
CDR3 length: 14
CDR3 DNA: TGCGCCAGCAGCTTGGCTTTCCGGGAAGCTGAAGCTTTCTTT
CDR3 protein: CASSLAFREAEAFF

clone size: .
D gene: .
J gene: TRBJ2-2
V gene: TRBV2
CDR3 length: 13
CDR3 DNA: TGTGCCAGCAGTGAGGGGCACACCGGGGAGCTGTTTTTT
CDR3 protein: CASSEGHTGELFF

clone size: once
D gene: TRBD1
J gene: TRBJ2-5
V gene: TRBV30
CDR3 length: 13
CDR3 DNA: TGTGCCTTCACCCGGGACAGCCAAGAGACCCAGTACTTC
CDR3 protein: CAFTRDSQETQYF

clone size: .
D gene: .
J gene: TRBJ2-7
V gene: TRBV21-1
CDR3 length: 18
CDR3 DNA: TGTGCCAGCAGCAAAGCCGCTCCGGGACAGGGAGTTTCCTACGAGCAGTACTTC
CDR3 protein: CASSKAAPGQGVSYEQYF

clone size: .
D gene: TRBD2
J gene: TRBJ2-7
V gene: TRBV2
CDR3 length: 14
CDR3 DNA: TGTGCCAGCAGAGGACTAGCGGGACACTACGAGCAGTACTTC
CDR3 protein: CASRGLAGHYEQYF

clone size: .
D gene: TRBD1
J gene: TRBJ1-4
V gene: TRBV7-2
CDR3 length: 15
CDR3 DNA: TGTGCCAGCAGCCCTCGACAGGGGCTCGTAACAAAACTGTTTTTT
CDR3 protein: CASSPRQGLVTKLFF

clone size: .
D gene: .
J gene: TRBJ1-1
V gene: TRBV28
CDR3 length: 8
CDR3 DNA: TGTGCCAGTACAGAGGCTTTCTTT
CDR3 protein: CASTEAFF

clone size: few
D gene: TRBD1
J gene: TRBJ1-1
V gene: TRBV30
CDR3 length: 13
CDR3 DNA: TGTGCCTCATTCAGACAGGGGGCAGCTGAAGCTTTCTTT
CDR3 protein: CASFRQGAAEAFF

clone size: .
D gene: .
J gene: TRBJ1-5
V gene: TRBV28
CDR3 length: 15
CDR3 DNA: TGTGCCAGCAGTCCGCCTGACAGACTTAATCAGCCCCAGCATTTT
CDR3 protein: CASSPPDRLNQPQHF

clone size: once
D gene: .
J gene: TRBJ1-5
V gene: TRBV7-2
CDR3 length: 14
CDR3 DNA: TGTGCCAGCAGCGCAGGGAGGTCTAGTCAGCCCCAGCATTTT
CDR3 protein: CASSAGRSSQPQHF